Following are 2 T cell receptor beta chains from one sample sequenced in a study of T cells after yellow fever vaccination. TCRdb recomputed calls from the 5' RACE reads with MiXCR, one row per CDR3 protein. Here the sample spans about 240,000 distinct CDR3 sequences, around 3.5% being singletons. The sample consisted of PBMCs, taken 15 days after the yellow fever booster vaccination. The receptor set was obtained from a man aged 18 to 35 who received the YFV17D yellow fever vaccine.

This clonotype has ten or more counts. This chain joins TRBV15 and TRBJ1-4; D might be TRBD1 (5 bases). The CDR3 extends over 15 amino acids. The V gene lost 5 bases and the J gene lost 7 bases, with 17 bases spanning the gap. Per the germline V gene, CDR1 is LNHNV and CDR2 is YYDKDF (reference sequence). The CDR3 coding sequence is TGTGCCACCAGCCGCCGGGGGGAAGGGAGTGAAAAACTGTTTTTT. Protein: CATSRRGEGSEKLFF.

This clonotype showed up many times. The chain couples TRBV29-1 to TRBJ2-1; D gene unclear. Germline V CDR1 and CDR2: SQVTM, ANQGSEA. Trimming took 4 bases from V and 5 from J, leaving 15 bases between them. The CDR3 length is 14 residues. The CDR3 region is CSVGDVGGNNEQFF. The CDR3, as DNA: TGCAGCGTTGGAGACGTGGGCGGAAACAATGAGCAGTTCTTC.